Below are 4 T cell receptor beta chains sequenced from a single sample in a study of blood T cell repertoires in COVID-19. The protocol was immunoSEQ multiplex PCR, while the TCRdb copy is restricted to in-frame clones and leaves out a portion. Counted here are about 39,000 clones, over 75% occurring once; the ten biggest clones make up 9% to 10%. Material for sequencing was peripheral blood. The receptors were sampled from a human donor in a cohort sampled during active COVID-19.

In its sample, this clone ranks as medium-sized. V and J are TRBV2 and TRBJ1-1; TRBD1 aligns across 9 bases. Trimming took 6 bases from V and 5 from J; bases not matched to a gene: 10. The CDR3 spans 15 residues. CDR1 and CDR2 from the germline V gene are SNHLY and FYNNEI. CDR3 bases: TGTGCCAGCAGCGGCCGGGACAGGGTTTATACTGAAGCTTTCTTT. Amino acids: CASSGRDRVYTEAFF.

The chain employs TRBV30 and TRBJ1-1; D call uncertain. Trimming took off 3 bases at V and 0 bases at J, with 20 bases between the two ends. The CDR3 contains 17 residues. Looked up from germline, CDR1 is GTSNPN and CDR2 is SVGIG (reference sequence). The CDR3 spells CAWRDGRTAFMNTEAFF. The CDR3 DNA reads as TGTGCCTGGAGGGATGGAAGAACAGCATTCATGAACACTGAAGCTTTCTTT.

The rearrangement joins TRBV18 to TRBJ2-2; TRBD2 is a possible D gene (6 bases). Looked up from germline, CDR1 is KGHSH and CDR2 is LQKENI. The CDR3 loop spans 16 amino acids. V lost 3 bases, J lost 4 bases, and 15 bases lay in between. CDR3 in DNA: TGTGCCAGCTCACCGGGAGGACCCCCCCCCACCGGGGAGCTGTTTTTT. It yields the protein CASSPGGPPPTGELFF.

The rearrangement uses TRBV2 and TRBJ2-5; 7 bases are shared with TRBD2. Trimming removed 7 bases from V and 1 base from J; junction bases left unmatched: 6. The CDR3 consists of 14 residues. CDR1 is SNHLY, CDR2 FYNNEI, per germline. The CDR3 DNA is TGTGCCAGCAAACCGGGACTACCCCAAGAGACCCAGTACTTC. Protein product: CASKPGLPQETQYF.